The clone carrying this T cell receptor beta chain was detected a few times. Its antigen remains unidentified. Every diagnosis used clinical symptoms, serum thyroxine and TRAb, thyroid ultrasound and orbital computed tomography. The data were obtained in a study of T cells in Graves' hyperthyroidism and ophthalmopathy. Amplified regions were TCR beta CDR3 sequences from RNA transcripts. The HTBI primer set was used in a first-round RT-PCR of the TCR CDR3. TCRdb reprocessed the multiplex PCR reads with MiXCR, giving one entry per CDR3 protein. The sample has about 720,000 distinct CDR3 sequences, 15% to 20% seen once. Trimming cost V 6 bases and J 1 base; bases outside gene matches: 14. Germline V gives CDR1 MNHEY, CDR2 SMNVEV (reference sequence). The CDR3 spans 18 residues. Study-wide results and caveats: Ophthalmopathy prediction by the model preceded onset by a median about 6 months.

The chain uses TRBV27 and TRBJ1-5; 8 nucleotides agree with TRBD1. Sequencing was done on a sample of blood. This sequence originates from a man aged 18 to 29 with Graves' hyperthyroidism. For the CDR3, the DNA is TGTGCCAGCAGACCAGGGACAGGAGGTCCCGGGAGCAATCAGCCCCAGCATTTT. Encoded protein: CASRPGTGGPGSNQPQHF.